This T cell receptor (beta chain) emerged from a study of T cell responses to AZD1222 COVID-19 vaccine. Study-wide findings and caveats: Spike-specific TCR repertoires showed rising breadth and depth after two AZD1222 doses. Repertoires were collected only later (after the peak T cell response had occurred). Targeting of unmutated variant regions was reportedly seen in nearly half of spike-specific TCRs. Most donors were white British, females outnumbered males, and clonal diversity was possibly underestimated.

Points on this clone: Its target is unknown.

The table came from immunoSEQ multiplex PCR; TCRdb's copy has only in-frame clones and leaves some out. The table has approximately 140,000 clones, 92% seen once. The germline V gene has CDR1 ENHRY and CDR2 SYGVKD. Trimming cost V 4 bases and J 4 bases, with 8 bases left between them. The CDR3 is 12 amino acids. The sequencing used peripheral blood, collected on day 0 of AZD1222 vaccination. The chain joins TRBV10-3 to TRBJ2-7; no firm D call. This TCR derives from an adult in good health. CDR3 amino acids: CAISVDTYEQYF. CDR3 bases: TGTGCCATCAGTGTTGACACGTACGAGCAGTACTTC.